The entry that follows covers one TCR beta chain sequence. Its antigen remains undetermined. Sequencing relied on an Illumina HiSeq 2000. The TCR beta cDNA libraries were made using 5'RACE template switching, a step that added both a universal primer site and unique molecular identifiers. Priming for cDNA synthesis came from the TCR beta constant segment, and two successive PCR amplification steps followed. As for the original processing: MIGEC was used to demultiplex reads and group the reads by UMI, and MiTCR was used to assemble and quantify clonotypes. Only TCR cDNA sequences supported by at least two reads were kept to exclude erroneous sequences. The tcR package was used for downstream repertoire analysis, with clonotypes matched between fractions based on CDR3 nucleotide sequence plus V segment. VDJmatch was used to annotate antigen specificity against VDJdb, with one amino acid substitution allowed in CDR3. TCRdb reprocessed the reads; each CDR3 protein sequence makes one entry, and DNA is unavailable. The V and J calls come from TCRdb's annotation, not from the publication. The sample table records 200,000 to 300,000 distinct CDR3 sequences. The ten biggest clones cover 0.3% to 0.45% of the sample.

The record originates from a study of T cells expressing NK-cell markers (dated by TCRdb to between 2020 and 2021). Study-wide context: TCR beta-chain repertoires were profiled in sorted CD3+CD56+NKG2C+, CD3+CD56+NKG2C- and CD3+CD56-NKG2C+ T-cell subsets from fewer than 10 donors. The study sequenced eight donors, all healthy volunteers chosen at random: three men and five women. Of the eight sequenced donors, seven were found to be HCMV-seropositive and one was found to be HCMV-seronegative. Libraries were sequenced as 2 x 150 bp reads on Illumina HiSeq 2000/2500, MiSeq or NextSeq. What the authors observed across the whole study: In six donors, the dominant CD3+CD56+NKG2C+ clonotypes ranked among the top 10 CD8+ clonotypes, making up roughly 1.0-7.5% of CD8+ T cells. Those dominant clonotypes were again the most abundant among CD3+CD56-NKG2C+ cells in a handful of donors, at roughly 25-60.1%. It remained unclear whether the expanded NKG2C-expressing T cell clones were specific for HCMV antigens.

The CDR3 holds 14 amino acids from the cysteine to the phenylalanine. Nucleotide data are not available. CDR1 GTSNPN and CDR2 SVGIG were looked up in the germline V gene (reference sequence). HCMV serostatus was determined by detecting HCMV-specific IgG in serum with a commercial ELISA kit. Peripheral blood mononuclear cells were isolated from blood by Ficoll density gradient centrifugation. The rearranged chain carries TRBV30 and TRBJ2-2; TCRdb's D call, TRBD2, is unchecked because there is no DNA. The clonotype comes from a man in his late teens or twenties in good health. Donor details come from another sample of the same person, matched by shared clones. Sample: blood T cells: a sorted CD56 or NKG2C T cell subset, CD4+ or CD8+ T cells, or bulk PBMC T cells (not recorded which). The CDR3 protein: CAWLAEGYTGELFF.